Shown below are 30 T cell receptor beta chains from a single sample sequenced in a study of beta chain features in type 1 diabetes. Antigens of these TCRs are unknown. Study-level points and caveats: Researchers report that Type 1 diabetes patients had moderately but significantly shorter TCRB CDR3s across all four CD4+ subsets.

Expressed TCRB transcripts were sequenced, since all the RNA that had been isolated was reverse transcribed. Produced via immunoSEQ multiplex PCR; TCRdb's table is partial and in-frame only. The table has some 350,000 clones, 8.5% to 10% seen once; the top ten hold approximately 0.6%. Sample: central memory CD4+ T cells from blood. The receptors shown here come from a man aged 30-40 years with type 1 diabetes.

The chain has TRBV28 and TRBJ1-2; D remains unclear. The germline V gene encodes CDR1 MDHEN and CDR2 SYDVKM. V was cut by 2 bases and J by 12 bases, with 10 bases left in between. The CDR3 is 11 residues long. In DNA, the CDR3 is TGTGCCAGCAGTTTAAACGAAGTACACACCTTC. Translated: CASSLNEVHTF.

The J gene is TRBJ1-1, the V gene TRBV20-1; D remains ambiguous. From germline, CDR1 is DFQATT and CDR2 SNEGSKA (reference sequence). There are 10 residues in the CDR3. Trimming removed 3 bases from V and 3 bases from J, with 2 bases in between. CDR3 loop: CSARHTEAFF. The CDR3 DNA is TGCAGTGCTAGGCACACTGAAGCTTTCTTT.

The rearrangement links TRBV6-1 to TRBJ1-1, with TRBD1 matching over 12 bases. Germline V gene lookup returns CDR1 MNHNS and CDR2 SASEGT. The CDR3 loop spans 14 amino acids. V lost 10 bases and J lost 1; bases outside the gene matches: 4. CDR3 in DNA: TGTGCCATCAGGGGACAGGGGGCGAACACTGAAGCTTTCTTT. This translates into CAIRGQGANTEAFF.

This clone has just one count. J is TRBJ1-2 and V is TRBV6-6, with D possibly matching TRBD1 (5 bases). CDR3 length: 15 amino acids. In germline, CDR1 is MNHNY, CDR2 SVGAGI (reference sequence). Trimming shortened V by 6 bases and J by 8 bases, and 22 bases separated the two germline ends. CDR3 amino acids: CASSDTGRTREGYTF. The CDR3 DNA reads as TGTGCCAGCAGCGACACGGGACGGACCAGGGAGGGCTACACCTTC.

This clone showed up just a few times. Other DNA sequences in the sample encode the same CDR3. The rearrangement uses TRBV7-9 and TRBJ1-1; D is uncertain. In germline, CDR1 is SEHNR, CDR2 FQNEAQ (reference sequence). V was pared by 1 base and J by 0 bases, with 3 bases between. CDR3 length: 13 residues. CDR3 amino acids: CASSLVLNTEAFF. Written as DNA, the CDR3 is TGTGCCAGCAGCTTAGTTTTGAACACTGAAGCTTTCTTT.

This clone has ten or more counts. The chain links TRBV19 to TRBJ2-3; 9 positions match TRBD2. Germline loops: CDR1 LNHDA, CDR2 SQIVND (reference sequence). Trimming removed 5 bases from V and 0 bases from J; junction bases left unmatched: 15. There are 19 residues in the CDR3. Written as DNA, the CDR3 is TGTGCCAGTAGTCCTGTCATCCTAGCGGGAACCACTAGCACAGATACGCAGTATTTT. This translates into CASSPVILAGTTSTDTQYF.

The chain couples TRBV6-5 to TRBJ2-3, with a tentative D call TRBD2 (5 bases). CDR3 size: 14 residues. Germline V gene lookup returns CDR1 MNHEY and CDR2 SVGAGI. V lost 4 bases and J 11 bases, leaving 19 bases between the germline ends. This CDR3 reads CASSSGPTNGGQYF. The CDR3 DNA follows: TGTGCCAGCAGTTCCGGACCCACCAACGGAGGGCAGTATTTT.

This clone was observed a handful of times. J is TRBJ2-2 and V is TRBV6-5; D not resolved. Germline CDR1 is MNHEY and CDR2 is SVGAGI. Trimming pared 2 bases from V and 0 bases from J, leaving 7 bases between. The CDR3 is made up of 15 amino acids. CDR3 loop: CASSYDRSNTGELFF. The CDR3, as DNA: TGTGCCAGCAGTTACGATAGATCGAACACCGGGGAGCTGTTTTTT.

This clone was recorded a few times. The chain recombines TRBV7-5 with TRBJ2-7; TRBD2 was called by the table and not checked on the DNA. TRBV7-5 is classified as a pseudogene. This CDR3 spans 18 amino acids. The CDR3 is CARSLDGIVAGGPREQYF. Here the CDR3 DNA reads TGTGCCAGAAGCTTAGACGGGATTGTAGCGGGAGGGCCGAGGGAGCAGTACTTC.

This clone showed up just a few times. This chain joins TRBV6-5 and TRBJ1-2; maybe TRBD1 (6 bases). The CDR3 runs to 13 residues. Germline V gene lookup returns CDR1 MNHEY and CDR2 SVGAGI. V lost 5 bases and J 8 bases, leaving 15 bases between the germline ends. DNA of the CDR3: TGTGCCAGCAGTGAGACAGGTCCTTGGGGCTACACCTTC. Its protein product is CASSETGPWGYTF.

This clone appeared a few times. The genes are TRBV18 and TRBJ2-6; D perhaps matches TRBD1 (5 bases). Trimming took off 0 bases at V and 0 bases at J, with 12 bases between the two ends. This CDR3 has 18 amino acids. Germline CDR1 KGHSH, CDR2 LQKENI. The CDR3 DNA sequence: TGTGCCAGCTCACCACCATCTCAGGGTCGCTCTGGGGCCAACGTCCTGACTTTC. This encodes CASSPPSQGRSGANVLTF. The full variable domain, in which reference TRBV18 and TRBJ2-6 provide the parts outside the CDR3, is NAGVMQNPRHLVRRRGQEARLRCSPMKGHSHVYWYRQLPEEGLKFMVYLQKENIIDESGMPKERFSAEFPKEGPSILRIQQVVRGDSAAYFCASSPPSQGRSGANVLTFGAGSRLTVL.

The genes are TRBV5-6 and TRBJ2-2; 10 bases fit TRBD2. The CDR3 length is 17 residues. Looked up from germline, CDR1 is SGHDT and CDR2 is YYEEEE. Trimming took 0 bases from V and 7 from J; bases not matched to a gene: 9. Written as DNA, the CDR3 is TGTGCCAGCAGCTTGGGTCTAGCGGGAGAGTGGAGCGGGGAGCTGTTTTTT. Amino acid sequence: CASSLGLAGEWSGELFF. Drawing the rest from reference TRBV5-6 and TRBJ2-2, the complete variable domain is DAGVTQSPTHLIKTRGQQVTLRCSPKSGHDTVSWYQQALGQGPQFIFQYYEEEERQRGNFPDRFSGHQFPNYSSELNVNALLLGDSALYLCASSLGLAGEWSGELFFGEGSRLTVL.

This clone showed up many times. This sequence joins TRBV5-1 and TRBJ1-4; D not resolved. Between the trimmed V and J ends, which lost 4 bases and 5 bases, there was a span of 12 bases. The CDR3 runs to 14 residues. In germline, CDR1 is SGHRS, CDR2 YFSETQ. CDR3 nucleotides: TGCGCCAGCAGCCTGATGGGTACGAATGAAAAACTGTTTTTT. It encodes CASSLMGTNEKLFF.

This clone has a handful of counts. The CDR3 region is CASSPRDHNYGYTF. For the CDR3, the DNA is TGTGCCAGCTCACCGCGTGACCATAACTATGGCTACACCTTC. The chain links TRBV18 to TRBJ1-2; D remains ambiguous. This CDR3 is built from 14 residues. V was clipped by 3 bases and J by 1 base, with 9 bases between them. Germline V lookup: CDR1 KGHSH, CDR2 LQKENI.

This clone was found a few times. V gene TRBV28 combines with J gene TRBJ2-4; 8 positions agree with TRBD1. The V segment lost 5 bases and the J segment 2 bases; nucleotides outside the gene matches: 8. Germline V gene sequence: CDR1 MDHEN, CDR2 SYDVKM. This CDR3 has 16 residues. Written as DNA, the CDR3 is TGTGCCAGCAGTACTCACGGACAGGGAACCAAAAACATTCAGTACTTC. Residues: CASSTHGQGTKNIQYF.

This clone was seen a few times. The rearrangement links TRBV4-2 to TRBJ1-2; D is undetermined. Trimming cost V 0 bases and J 6 bases, with 8 bases left between them. CDR1 and CDR2 from the germline V gene are LGHNA and YNFKEQ. This CDR3 is built from 13 residues. In DNA, the CDR3 is TGTGCCAGCAGCCAAGATAGGTCAGATGGCTACACCTTC. This translates into CASSQDRSDGYTF.

The CDR3 region is CASSSGTSGMAGDTQYF. CDR3 sequence (DNA): TGCGCCAGCAGCTCAGGGACTAGCGGGATGGCGGGGGATACGCAGTATTTT. The rearrangement uses TRBV5-1 and TRBJ2-3; 13 nucleotides line up with TRBD2. CDR3 length: 17 residues. J lost 6 bases, V lost 3 bases, and 10 bases had no gene match. From germline, CDR1 is SGHRS and CDR2 YFSETQ.

The chain recombines TRBV7-2 with TRBJ2-2, with 7 bases identical to TRBD2. The CDR3 contains 15 residues. The trim removed 2 bases at V and 7 bases at J, leaving 7 bases unmatched. The germline CDR1 and CDR2 sequences are SGHTA and FQGNSA. CDR3 in DNA: TGTGCCAGCAGCTTAATCCCAGGGAGGGACGGGGAGCTGTTTTTT. Its protein product is CASSLIPGRDGELFF.

Worth noting for this clone: This specimen includes other DNA sequences encoding the same CDR3. This sequence joins TRBV2 and TRBJ1-2; no definite D call. The CDR3 contains 14 residues. Germline assignment: CDR1 SNHLY and CDR2 FYNNEI. V lost 7 bases, J lost 7 bases, and 19 bases lay in between. The CDR3 loop reads CASKKGEGTGGYTF. CDR3 nucleotides: TGTGCCAGCAAGAAGGGAGAAGGAACTGGTGGCTACACCTTC. Full variable domain (remainder filled in from reference TRBV2 and TRBJ1-2): EPEVTQTPSHQVTQMGQEVILRCVPISNHLYFYWYRQILGQKVEFLVSFYNNEISEKSEIFDDQFSVERPDGSNFTLKIRSTKLEDSAMYFCASKKGEGTGGYTFGSGTRLTVV.

This clone was counted between two and nine times. J is TRBJ2-3 and V is TRBV7-3; D may match TRBD1 or TRBD2 (5 bases each). The V end was cut by 2 bases, the J end by 2 bases, with 11 bases between. Germline-derived CDR1 and CDR2 are SGHTA and FQGTGA. The CDR3 runs 15 residues. The CDR3 here is CASSLSYGTTDTQYF. In DNA form, the CDR3 reads TGTGCCAGCAGCTTATCTTACGGGACCACAGATACGCAGTATTTT.

This clone occurred a few times. This chain links TRBV5-5 with TRBJ2-5; no reliable D call. Germline V gene sequence: CDR1 SGHKS, CDR2 YYEKEE (reference sequence). This CDR3 has 13 residues. Between the trimmed V and J ends, which lost 4 bases and 5 bases, there was a span of 12 bases. Here the CDR3 reads CASSRTMVETQYF. DNA of the CDR3: TGTGCCAGCAGCCGTACGATGGTGGAGACCCAGTACTTC.

The rearrangement uses TRBV30 and TRBJ1-6; D uncertain. Germline V gene sequence: CDR1 GTSNPN, CDR2 SVGIG (reference sequence). This CDR3 contains 15 residues. V was shortened by 1 base and J by 4 bases, with 11 bases between the two germline ends. CDR3 amino acids: CAWSGGEGYNSPLHF. The CDR3 DNA reads TGTGCCTGGAGTGGGGGAGAGGGTTATAATTCACCCCTCCACTTT.

This clone was detected only a few times. The chain combines TRBV28 with TRBJ1-5, with 7 positions matching TRBD1. Trimming at V came to 5 bases and at J to 8 bases, leaving 9 bases not matched to a gene. The CDR3 spans 14 residues. Germline V gives CDR1 MDHEN, CDR2 SYDVKM. DNA of the CDR3: TGTGCCAGCAGTGTCGGACAGGACGGGGAGCCCCAGCATTTT. Its translation is CASSVGQDGEPQHF.

This clone has a handful of counts. This chain uses TRBV10-3 with TRBJ1-2, with TRBD1 identical over 7 bases. From germline, CDR1 is ENHRY and CDR2 SYGVKD. The CDR3 is 14 residues long. V gave up 3 bases and J gave up 3 bases; unmatched junction bases: 4. The CDR3, as DNA: TGTGCCATCAGTGACTCCAGGGGGGACTATGGCTACACCTTC. Protein: CAISDSRGDYGYTF.

This clone was seen ten or more times. The chain employs TRBV7-2 and TRBJ2-7; tentatively, D is TRBD2 (5 bases). Trimming stripped 7 bases from V and 3 bases from J, with 16 bases between. Germline values: CDR1 SGHTA, CDR2 FQGNSA. This CDR3 spans 14 amino acids. In DNA, the CDR3 is TGTGCCAGCACCACTCAGGCCACTAGCTACGAGCAGTACTTC. It translates to CASTTQATSYEQYF.

This clone turned up a few times. This same CDR3 is encoded by further DNA sequences in the sample. V gene TRBV7-2 combines with J gene TRBJ2-7; no reliable D call. Germline values: CDR1 SGHTA, CDR2 FQGNSA. The CDR3 length is 11 residues. The V and J ends lost 5 bases and 7 bases respectively, with 9 bases between them. DNA of the CDR3: TGTGCCAGCAGCCCATTCGGGGAGCAGTACTTC. Its translation is CASSPFGEQYF.

This chain uses TRBV19 with TRBJ2-7; TRBD2 matches at 9 bases. CDR3 length equals 18 residues. Germline-derived CDR1 and CDR2 are LNHDA and SQIVND (reference sequence). V dropped 1 base and J dropped 4; count of bases not matched to a gene: 14. CDR3 sequence: CASSIGSGQREVSYEQYF. The CDR3 coding sequence is TGTGCCAGTAGTATAGGATCGGGCCAGCGGGAGGTCTCTTACGAGCAGTACTTC. Full variable domain (missing parts from reference TRBV19 and TRBJ2-7): DGGITQSPKYLFRKEGQNVTLSCEQNLNHDAMYWYRQDPGQGLRLIYYSQIVNDFQKGDIAEGYSVSREKKESFPLTVTSAQKNPTAFYLCASSIGSGQREVSYEQYFGPGTRLTVT.

The V and J genes are TRBV5-3 and TRBJ2-1, with 10 bases identical to TRBD1. TRBV5-3 is sorted into the ORF group, with uncertain function. This CDR3 is 14 amino acids long. The J segment lost 7 bases and the V segment lost 7 bases, leaving 8 bases of the junction unmatched. The CDR3 DNA is TGTGCCAGAGCGCGACAGGGGGCCGGGAATGAGCAGTTCTTC. Translated: CARARQGAGNEQFF.

This clone was detected only a few times. This chain connects TRBV9 to TRBJ2-5, with TRBD2 matching 8 bases. Germline V gene sequence: CDR1 SGDLS, CDR2 YYNGEE. Trimming removed 0 bases from V and 2 bases from J; junction bases left unmatched: 3. The CDR3 sequence is 15 residues long. The CDR3 spells CASSVGGTRQETQYF. The CDR3 DNA follows: TGTGCCAGCAGCGTAGGAGGGACTAGACAAGAGACCCAGTACTTC.

Turning to this clone: The same CDR3 can be traced to other DNA sequences in this sample. This chain links TRBV28 with TRBJ1-2; D is perhaps TRBD1 (6 bases). Germline CDR1 MDHEN, CDR2 SYDVKM. The CDR3 contains 12 residues. The V gene lost 9 bases and the J gene lost 3 bases, with 11 bases spanning the gap. The chain's CDR3 is CASTRTDYGYTF. The CDR3 nucleotides read TGTGCCAGTACTAGGACAGACTATGGCTACACCTTC.